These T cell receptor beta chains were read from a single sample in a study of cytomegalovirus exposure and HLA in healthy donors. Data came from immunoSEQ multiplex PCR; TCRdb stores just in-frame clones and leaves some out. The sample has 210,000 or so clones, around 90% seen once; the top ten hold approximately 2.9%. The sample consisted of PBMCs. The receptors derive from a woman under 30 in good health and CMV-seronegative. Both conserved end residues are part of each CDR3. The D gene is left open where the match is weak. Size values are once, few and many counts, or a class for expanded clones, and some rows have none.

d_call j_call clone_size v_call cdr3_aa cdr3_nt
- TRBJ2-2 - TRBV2 CASSGGPTGELFF TGTGCCAGCAGCGGCGGCCCCACCGGGGAGCTGTTTTTT
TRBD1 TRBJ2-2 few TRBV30 CANRGRGAGELFF TGTGCCAACAGGGGGCGGGGAGCCGGGGAGCTGTTTTTT
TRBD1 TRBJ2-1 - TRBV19 CASSIGQGARNEQFF TGTGCCAGTAGTATAGGCCAGGGGGCGCGAAATGAGCAGTTCTTC
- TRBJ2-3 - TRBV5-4 CASSLDSYTDTQYF TGTGCCAGCAGCTTGGACTCGTACACAGATACGCAGTATTTT
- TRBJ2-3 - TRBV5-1 CASSPFPPNRVTDTQYF TGCGCCAGCAGCCCTTTCCCCCCAAACAGGGTGACAGATACGCAGTATTTT
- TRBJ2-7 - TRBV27 CASSLVRRGTYEQYF TGTGCCAGCAGTTTAGTAAGGCGGGGTACCTACGAGCAGTACTTC
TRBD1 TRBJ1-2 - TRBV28 CASSPGTDHYTF TGTGCCAGCAGTCCGGGGACAGACCACTACACCTTC
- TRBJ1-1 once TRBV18 CASSPGVGTEAFF TGTGCCAGCTCACCCGGGGTTGGCACTGAAGCTTTCTTT
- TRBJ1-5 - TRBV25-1 CASSEYGGSQPQHF TGTGCCAGCAGTGAGTACGGTGGTTCCCAGCCCCAGCATTTT
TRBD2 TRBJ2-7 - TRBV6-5 CASSYRGLAEEQYF TGTGCCAGCAGTTACCGCGGACTAGCGGAGGAGCAGTACTTC
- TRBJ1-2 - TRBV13 CASSLGPIANYGYTF TGTGCCAGCAGCTTAGGTCCCATAGCTAACTATGGCTACACCTTC
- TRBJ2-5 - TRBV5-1 CASSLQGFRETQYF TGCGCCAGCAGCCTACAGGGTTTTCGGGAGACCCAGTACTTC
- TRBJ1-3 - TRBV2 CASRQGGSGNTIYF TGTGCCAGCAGACAGGGTGGGTCTGGAAACACCATATATTTT
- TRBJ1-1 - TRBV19 CASSTRSGDAAFF TGTGCCAGTAGTACGCGGTCAGGGGACGCAGCTTTCTTT
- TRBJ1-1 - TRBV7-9 CASSLFLKINLTEAFF TGTGCCAGCAGCTTATTTTTGAAGATAAACTTAACTGAAGCTTTCTTT
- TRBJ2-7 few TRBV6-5 CASSSDSSYEQYF TGTGCCAGCAGCTCGGACAGTTCCTACGAGCAGTACTTC
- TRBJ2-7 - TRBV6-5 CASSYGSGRTYEQYF TGTGCCAGCAGTTACGGAAGCGGGCGGACCTACGAGCAGTACTTC
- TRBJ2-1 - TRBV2 CASSEGWDKRQFF TGTGCCAGCAGTGAAGGATGGGACAAAAGGCAGTTCTTC
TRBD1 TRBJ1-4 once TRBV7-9 CASSLLSRGTAREKLFF TGTGCCAGCAGCTTGCTAAGCAGGGGGACGGCCCGGGAAAAACTGTTTTTT
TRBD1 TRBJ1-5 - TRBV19 CASSWGTGRVAGNQPQHF TGTGCCAGTAGTTGGGGGACAGGGAGGGTAGCAGGCAATCAGCCCCAGCATTTT
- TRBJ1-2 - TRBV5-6 CASSLGISGGDGYTF TGTGCCAGCAGCTTGGGTATTTCGGGGGGCGATGGCTACACCTTC
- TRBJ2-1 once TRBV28 CASSGYRDKYNEQFF TGTGCCAGCAGTGGCTACCGGGACAAATACAATGAGCAGTTCTTC
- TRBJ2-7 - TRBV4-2 CASSQEGLGYEQYF TGTGCCAGCAGCCAAGAAGGCCTAGGCTACGAGCAGTACTTC
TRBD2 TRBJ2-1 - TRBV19 CASRRAGAVEQFF TGTGCCAGTAGAAGGGCGGGAGCGGTTGAGCAGTTCTTC
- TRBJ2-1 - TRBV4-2 CASSQASSYNEQFF TGTGCCAGCAGCCAAGCCAGCTCCTACAATGAGCAGTTCTTC
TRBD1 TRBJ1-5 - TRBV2 CASRRDRVSSNQPQHF TGTGCCAGCAGGCGGGACAGGGTTTCAAGCAATCAGCCCCAGCATTTT
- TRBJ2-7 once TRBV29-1 CSVGQGDSYEQYF TGCAGCGTTGGGCAGGGCGATTCCTACGAGCAGTACTTC
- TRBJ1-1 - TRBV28 CASSFPDKHHTEAFF TGTGCCAGCAGTTTCCCCGACAAGCACCACACTGAAGCTTTCTTT
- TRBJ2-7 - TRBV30 CAWSHTRKVSYEQYF TGTGCCTGGAGTCATACTAGGAAGGTGTCCTACGAGCAGTACTTC
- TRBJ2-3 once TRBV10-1 CASSPVSTDTQYF TGCGCCAGCAGCCCGGTTAGCACAGATACGCAGTATTTT
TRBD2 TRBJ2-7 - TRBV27 CASSLAIGVAGYEQYF TGTGCCAGCAGTTTAGCCATAGGCGTAGCGGGGTACGAGCAGTACTTC
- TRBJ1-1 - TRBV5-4 CASSFPMNTEAFF TGTGCCAGCAGCTTCCCCATGAACACTGAAGCTTTCTTT
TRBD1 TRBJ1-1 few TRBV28 CASSGWGQGAGEAFF TGTGCCAGCAGTGGATGGGGACAGGGGGCCGGTGAAGCTTTCTTT
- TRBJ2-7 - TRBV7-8 CASSLQDASRYEQYF TGTGCCAGCAGCTTACAAGACGCCAGCAGGTACGAGCAGTACTTC
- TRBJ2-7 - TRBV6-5 CASSYSLADYEQYF TGTGCCAGCAGTTACTCTCTTGCGGATTACGAGCAGTACTTC
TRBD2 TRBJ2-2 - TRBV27 CASSQEGRERTSGRRLSTGELFF TGTGCCAGCAGCCAGGAGGGCAGGGAGAGGACTAGCGGGAGGCGGTTGAGCACCGGGGAGCTGTTTTTT
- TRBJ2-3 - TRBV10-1 CASSDRLPSTDTQYF TGCGCCAGCAGTGACAGACTGCCTAGCACAGATACGCAGTATTTT
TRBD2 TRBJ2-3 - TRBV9 CASSVRGLAGSTDTQYF TGTGCCAGCAGCGTTCGAGGGCTAGCGGGAAGCACAGATACGCAGTATTTT
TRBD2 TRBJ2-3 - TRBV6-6 CASSYGTSGITDTQYF TGTGCCAGCAGTTACGGGACTAGCGGGATCACAGATACGCAGTATTTT
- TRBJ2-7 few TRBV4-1 CASSQELRGDEQYF TGCGCCAGCAGCCAAGAGCTGCGCGGGGACGAGCAGTACTTC
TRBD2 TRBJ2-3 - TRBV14 CASSQGLAGGTDTQYF TGTGCCAGCAGCCAAGGGCTAGCGGGAGGCACAGATACGCAGTATTTT
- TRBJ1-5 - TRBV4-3 CASSATVSNQPQHF TGCGCCAGCAGCGCCACGGTCAGCAATCAGCCCCAGCATTTT
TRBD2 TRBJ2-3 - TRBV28 CASSYPLAGGTDTQYF TGTGCCAGCAGCTATCCCCTAGCGGGAGGTACAGATACGCAGTATTTT
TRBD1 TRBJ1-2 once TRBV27 CASRPGQGVGYTF TGTGCCAGCAGACCGGGACAGGGGGTTGGCTACACCTTC
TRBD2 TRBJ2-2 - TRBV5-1 CASSPPSGANTGELFF TGCGCCAGCAGCCCGCCTAGCGGGGCGAACACCGGGGAGCTGTTTTTT
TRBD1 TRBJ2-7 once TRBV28 CASSSGQGQSYEQYF TGTGCCAGCAGTTCGGGACAGGGGCAGTCCTACGAGCAGTACTTC
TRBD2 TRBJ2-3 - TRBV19 CASSLLAGGLADTQYF TGTGCCAGTAGCCTACTAGCGGGAGGGTTGGCAGATACGCAGTATTTT